The 27 T cell receptor beta chains in this list originate from one sample, sequenced in a study of blood T cell repertoires in COVID-19. Sequencing was performed with immunoSEQ multiplex PCR; in TCRdb, only in-frame clones are kept and a portion is missing. The sample includes a few hundred thousand clones, 80% to 90% seen only once; the top ten take 8% to 10%. The sample was PBMCs or T cells enriched from blood (not recorded which). Receptor source: a man aged 40-50 years who had recovered from COVID-19.

This chain connects TRBV9 to TRBJ2-7, with TRBD1 matching over 9 bases. Germline V gene sequence: CDR1 SGDLS, CDR2 YYNGEE. This CDR3 is built from 17 residues. J gave up 0 bases and V 4 bases, and 11 bases lay outside the gene matches. The CDR3 nucleotides read TGTGCCAGCAGCTCCCGGTCCGGGACAGGGCCCTCCTACGAGCAGTACTTC. This gives the protein CASSSRSGTGPSYEQYF.

This chain uses TRBV6-1 with TRBJ2-5; 16 bases are a match to TRBD2. The length of the CDR3 is 21 residues. Germline-derived CDR1 and CDR2 are MNHNS and SASEGT. Trimming removed 0 bases from V and 1 base from J; junction bases left unmatched: 11. CDR3 nucleotides: TGTGCCAGCAGTGAAGCGCCCTACGGGACTAGCGGGAGGGCCCCCCAAGAGACCCAGTACTTC. Protein product: CASSEAPYGTSGRAPQETQYF.

This clone was counted only a few times. The rearrangement uses TRBV19 and TRBJ2-7; 7 nucleotides align to TRBD1. The J segment lost 0 bases and the V segment lost 3 bases, leaving 11 bases of the junction unmatched. The CDR3 spans 17 residues. The V gene's germline CDR1 is LNHDA and CDR2 SQIVND (reference sequence). The CDR3 DNA reads TGTGCCAGTAGTATCTCGGCTCCGGGACAGATCTCCTACGAGCAGTACTTC. Translation: CASSISAPGQISYEQYF.

This chain uses TRBV19 with TRBJ1-3; D may be TRBD1 (6 bases). The V and J ends lost 5 bases and 1 base respectively, with 15 bases between them. The germline gives CDR1 LNHDA, CDR2 SQIVND (reference sequence). The CDR3 has 16 residues. This CDR3 reads CASSPSGVISGNTIYF. In DNA form, the CDR3 reads TGTGCCAGTAGTCCTTCAGGGGTAATATCTGGAAACACCATATATTTT.

The chain links TRBV7-3 to TRBJ2-7, with D perhaps matching TRBD2 (6 bases). The ends were cut back, 3 bases at V and 3 bases at J, with 9 bases in the middle. The CDR3 runs 13 residues. Germline values: CDR1 SGHTA, CDR2 FQGTGA. The CDR3 coding sequence is TGTGCCAGCAGCTTTGGTAGCGGCTACGAGCAGTACTTC. Protein sequence: CASSFGSGYEQYF.

This chain joins TRBV25-1 and TRBJ1-4; D is unresolved. The germline V gene has CDR1 MGHDK and CDR2 SYGVNS. Trimming took 6 bases from V and 6 from J, leaving 17 bases between them. The CDR3 has 15 amino acids. In nucleotides, the CDR3 is TGTGCCAGCAGCGCCGGGTTTCGGAGGGATGAAAAACTGTTTTTT. It translates to CASSAGFRRDEKLFF.

This chain links TRBV21-1 with TRBJ2-5; the table's D call, TRBD2, has no DNA check behind it. TRBV21-1 is reported as a pseudogene. This CDR3 has 18 residues. The CDR3 sequence is CASSKLIGLAGGQETQYF. The CDR3 DNA reads TGTGCCAGCAGCAAACTAATTGGGCTAGCGGGGGGACAAGAGACCCAGTACTTC.

This chain joins TRBV19 and TRBJ1-5; D gene ambiguous. In germline, CDR1 is LNHDA, CDR2 SQIVND (reference sequence). The V and J ends lost 4 bases and 0 bases respectively, with 13 bases between them. This CDR3 has 16 amino acids. CDR3: CASSNLPRYSNQPQHF. CDR3 nucleotides: TGTGCCAGTAGTAACCTCCCCCGGTATAGCAATCAGCCCCAGCATTTT.

This rearrangement joins TRBV7-9 to TRBJ2-5; 11 nucleotides match TRBD1. The V segment lost 5 bases and the J segment 5 bases; nucleotides outside the gene matches: 4. CDR1 SEHNR and CDR2 FQNEAQ come from the germline V gene (reference sequence). The CDR3 is made up of 14 amino acids. CDR3 amino acids: CASSAGQGAETQYF. The CDR3 DNA sequence: TGTGCCAGCAGCGCAGGACAGGGGGCGGAGACCCAGTACTTC.

This clone was observed a single time. The chain is built from TRBV30 and TRBJ1-4; 7 nucleotides agree with TRBD1. In germline, CDR1 is GTSNPN, CDR2 SVGIG (reference sequence). V was clipped by 3 bases and J by 0 bases; unmatched bases: 16. The CDR3 has 19 amino acids. The CDR3 spells CAWRRKAGTVEATNEKLFF. CDR3 nucleotide sequence: TGTGCCTGGAGGAGGAAGGCCGGGACAGTTGAAGCAACTAATGAAAAACTGTTTTTT.

The CDR3 spells CASSLLQGNTEAFF. CDR3 bases: TGCGCCAGCAGCTTATTACAGGGGAACACTGAAGCTTTCTTT. V is TRBV5-1 and J is TRBJ1-1, with TRBD1 as a possible D gene (6 bases). Germline CDR1 reads SGHRS; CDR2 reads YFSETQ. Trimming took 2 bases from V and 1 from J, leaving 9 bases between them. This CDR3 is 14 amino acids long.

The V call is TRBV19, the J call TRBJ2-1; the D gene is possibly TRBD1 (6 bases). The CDR3 is made up of 15 amino acids. Germline-derived CDR1 and CDR2 are LNHDA and SQIVND (reference sequence). The V gene lost 2 bases and the J gene lost 2 bases, with 10 bases spanning the gap. CDR3: CASSIWQGTYNEQFF. The CDR3 DNA sequence: TGTGCCAGTAGTATATGGCAGGGGACCTACAATGAGCAGTTCTTC. Filled out from reference TRBV19 and TRBJ2-1, the complete variable domain reads DGGITQSPKYLFRKEGQNVTLSCEQNLNHDAMYWYRQDPGQGLRLIYYSQIVNDFQKGDIAEGYSVSREKKESFPLTVTSAQKNPTAFYLCASSIWQGTYNEQFFGPGTRLTVL.

The J gene is TRBJ1-3, the V gene TRBV4-3; D not resolved. Germline CDR1 LGHNA, CDR2 YSLEER. V gave up 3 bases and J gave up 0 bases, with 18 bases separating them. The CDR3 contains 18 residues. CDR3 region: CASSHTIKALISGNTIYF. The CDR3 nucleotides read TGCGCCAGCAGCCATACTATCAAGGCTCTAATCTCTGGAAACACCATATATTTT.

J is TRBJ2-7 and V is TRBV29-1; D may be TRBD2 (5 bases). The germline CDR1 and CDR2 sequences are SQVTM and ANQGSEA. The CDR3 is 11 residues long. Deletions cut 7 bases from V and 5 bases from J, with 12 bases between. CDR3 amino acids: CSAREGHEQYF. CDR3 coding DNA: TGCAGCGCCCGCGAGGGCCACGAGCAGTACTTC.

This clone was seen more than once but under ten times. The V call is TRBV7-9, the J call TRBJ2-7, with D unclear. This CDR3 contains 15 residues. Between the trimmed V and J ends, which lost 5 bases and 0 bases, there was a span of 14 bases. Per germline, CDR1 SEHNR and CDR2 FQNEAQ (reference sequence). The CDR3 here is CASSPITVSSYEQYF. The DNA for the CDR3 is TGTGCCAGCAGCCCCATAACAGTAAGCTCCTACGAGCAGTACTTC.

V gene TRBV9 combines with J gene TRBJ1-3; 7 bases are a match to TRBD1. V trimming: 3 bases; J trimming: 4 bases; junction bases outside the gene matches: 10. This CDR3 comprises 16 residues. Per germline, CDR1 SGDLS and CDR2 YYNGEE. The CDR3 DNA follows: TGTGCCAGCAGCGCCACAGGGGTCCCTTCGGGAAACACCATATATTTT. Protein product: CASSATGVPSGNTIYF.

The genes are TRBV7-2 and TRBJ2-2; 7 bases align to TRBD1. V dropped 1 base and J dropped 2; count of bases not matched to a gene: 1. The CDR3 has 15 amino acids. Germline CDR1 SGHTA, CDR2 FQGNSA. The CDR3 loop is CASSLGQGNTGELFF. The CDR3 coding sequence is TGTGCCAGCAGCTTAGGACAGGGCAACACCGGGGAGCTGTTTTTT.

This chain joins TRBV19 and TRBJ1-2, with 9 bases lining up with TRBD1. This CDR3 comprises 14 residues. V dropped 11 bases and J dropped 2; count of bases not matched to a gene: 9. Germline loops: CDR1 LNHDA, CDR2 SQIVND (reference sequence). CDR3 residues: CAGRTGTGNYGYTF. CDR3 bases: TGTGCCGGCCGTACCGGGACAGGGAACTATGGCTACACCTTC.

This clone has only a few counts. This rearrangement joins TRBV15 to TRBJ1-2, with unresolved D. The germline CDR1 and CDR2 sequences are LNHNV and YYDKDF (reference sequence). Trimming removed 0 bases from V and 4 bases from J, with 9 bases in between. The CDR3 length is 14 residues. CDR3 in DNA: TGTGCCACCAGCAGAGAGGTGACAACCTATGGCTACACCTTC. Protein sequence: CATSREVTTYGYTF.

The gene calls are TRBV19 and TRBJ1-5; D is unresolved. The CDR3 is made up of 15 amino acids. Germline CDR1 is LNHDA and CDR2 is SQIVND (reference sequence). V was clipped by 1 base and J by 0 bases, with 7 bases between them. CDR3 protein: CASSIVQNSNQPQHF. CDR3 in DNA: TGTGCCAGTAGTATAGTACAGAATAGCAATCAGCCCCAGCATTTT.

The V call is TRBV29-1, the J call TRBJ1-1; 9 nucleotides align to TRBD1. CDR1 and CDR2 from the germline V gene are SQVTM and ANQGSEA. V trimming: 6 bases; J trimming: 1 base; junction bases outside the gene matches: 6. The CDR3 sequence is 14 residues long. CDR3 loop: CSVKPGQGNTEAFF. The DNA of the CDR3 is TGCAGCGTAAAGCCGGGACAGGGGAACACTGAAGCTTTCTTT.

The rearrangement joins TRBV27 to TRBJ1-4, with TRBD1 matching 9 bases. CDR3 length equals 20 residues. Germline CDR1 reads MNHEY; CDR2 reads SMNVEV (reference sequence). The J segment lost 0 bases and the V segment lost 8 bases, leaving 19 bases of the junction unmatched. This chain's CDR3 is CASRRFIPGQGITTNEKLFF. The CDR3 coding sequence is TGTGCCAGCCGGCGGTTCATCCCGGGACAGGGAATTACAACTAATGAAAAACTGTTTTTT.

The genes are TRBV7-9 and TRBJ1-1, with unresolved D. This CDR3 spans 15 amino acids. Germline assignment: CDR1 SEHNR and CDR2 FQNEAQ (reference sequence). Trimming shortened V by 7 bases and J by 0 bases, and 15 bases separated the two germline ends. The CDR3 DNA follows: TGTGCCAGCAACGTAATGGGCAGAATGAACACTGAAGCTTTCTTT. Its protein product is CASNVMGRMNTEAFF.

The chain recombines TRBV18 with TRBJ2-2; TRBD1 matches 9 bases. V was pared by 6 bases and J by 5 bases, with 10 bases of the junction left unmatched. The length of the CDR3 is 16 residues. Germline CDR1 KGHSH, CDR2 LQKENI. The CDR3 coding sequence is TGTGCCAGCTCTTCCGGACAGGGGCAATGGACCGGGGAGCTGTTTTTT. Protein sequence: CASSSGQGQWTGELFF.

This clone was detected only once. V is TRBV18 and J is TRBJ1-5; 8 nucleotides agree with TRBD1. CDR1 is KGHSH, CDR2 LQKENI, per germline. The CDR3 totals 16 residues. J lost 4 bases, V lost 3 bases, and 8 bases had no gene match. The DNA of the CDR3 is TGTGCCAGCTCACCGCCGGACAGGGTGGGGAATCAGCCCCAGCATTTT. It codes for CASSPPDRVGNQPQHF.

The rearrangement joins TRBV10-2 to TRBJ1-1, with 10 bases aligning to TRBD1. V was pared by 4 bases and J by 0 bases, with 5 bases of the junction left unmatched. CDR1 and CDR2 (germline): WSHSY, SAAADI. The CDR3 is 16 residues long. The CDR3: CASSAGTGVMNTEAFF. The CDR3 DNA reads TGCGCCAGCAGTGCCGGGACAGGGGTTATGAACACTGAAGCTTTCTTT.

V gene TRBV5-4 combines with J gene TRBJ2-5; weak D call: TRBD1 (5 bases). The CDR3 contains 13 residues. CDR1 SGHNT and CDR2 YYREEE come from the germline V gene (reference sequence). V was cut by 3 bases and J by 5 bases, with 11 bases left in between. The CDR3 is CASSSGRAETQYF. The CDR3 coding sequence is TGTGCCAGCAGCTCGGGCAGGGCGGAGACCCAGTACTTC.